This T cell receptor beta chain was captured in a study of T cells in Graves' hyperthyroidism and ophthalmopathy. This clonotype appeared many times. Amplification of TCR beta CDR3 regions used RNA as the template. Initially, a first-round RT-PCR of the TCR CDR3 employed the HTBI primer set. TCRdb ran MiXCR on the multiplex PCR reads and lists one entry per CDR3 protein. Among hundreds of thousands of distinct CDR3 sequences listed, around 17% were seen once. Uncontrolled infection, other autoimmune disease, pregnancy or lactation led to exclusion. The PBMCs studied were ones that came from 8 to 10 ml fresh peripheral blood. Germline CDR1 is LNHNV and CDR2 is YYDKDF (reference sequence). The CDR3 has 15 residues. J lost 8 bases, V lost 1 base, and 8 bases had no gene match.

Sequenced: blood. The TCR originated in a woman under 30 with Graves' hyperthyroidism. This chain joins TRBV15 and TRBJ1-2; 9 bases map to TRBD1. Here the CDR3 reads CATSRGDRAWSGYTF. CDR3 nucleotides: TGTGCCACCAGCAGAGGGGACAGGGCCTGGAGCGGCTACACCTTC. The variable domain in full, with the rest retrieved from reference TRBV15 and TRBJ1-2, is DAMVIQNPRYQVTQFGKPVTLSCSQTLNHNVMYWYQQKSSQAPKLLFHYYDKDFNNEADTPDNFQSRRPNTSFCFLDIRSPGLGDTAMYLCATSRGDRAWSGYTFGSGTRLTVV.